The 5 T cell receptor beta chains reported below all come from one sample, sequenced in a study of persistence of HIV-infected CD4 T cells. Stimulation used 10 ug/mL lysate from CMV-infected fibroblasts. Sorting of responding CD4+ T cells relied on upregulated CD40 ligand together with CD69. The libraries were made with immunoSEQ version 4 in survey mode. Sequenced by immunoSEQ multiplex PCR; TCRdb stores in-frame clones only, minus some. The sample shows some 16,000 clones, 65% of them seen only once. These TCRs are of unknown antigen specificity. Sequences were derived from CD4+ T cells sorted from PBMCs after roughly 18-hour stimulation, sampled from a patient who received antiretroviral therapy. The receptors here all came from an adult woman with HIV who was CMV-seropositive.

The sample holds a few counts of this clone. V usage is TRBV5-1 and J usage is TRBJ2-2; D is perhaps TRBD1 (7 bases). This CDR3 region has 14 residues. Trimming pared 2 bases from V and 7 bases from J, leaving 12 bases between. Germline V gene sequence: CDR1 SGHRS, CDR2 YFSETQ. CDR3 sequence: CASSFQGGSGELFF. In nucleotides, the CDR3 is TGCGCCAGCAGCTTCCAGGGGGGAAGCGGGGAGCTGTTTTTT.

A single count supports this clone. J is TRBJ1-2 and V is TRBV4-2; tentatively, D is TRBD1 (6 bases). The CDR3 totals 16 residues. Per germline, CDR1 LGHNA and CDR2 YNFKEQ. Trimming shortened V by 4 bases and J by 4 bases, and 19 bases separated the two germline ends. In DNA form, the CDR3 reads TGTGCCAGCAGCCCCGAGAGGCGGGGGGCGCCCTATGGCTACACCTTC. Amino acid sequence: CASSPERRGAPYGYTF.

This clone was found once. J is TRBJ2-2 and V is TRBV5-1; the D is unclear. This CDR3 has 14 residues. Trimming removed 7 bases from V and 2 bases from J, with 12 bases in between. Per the germline V gene, CDR1 is SGHRS and CDR2 is YFSETQ. CDR3 nucleotides: TGCGCCAGCGGTACCGGGTCAAACACCGGGGAGCTGTTTTTT. Its protein is CASGTGSNTGELFF. The full variable domain, in which reference TRBV5-1 and TRBJ2-2 provide the parts outside the CDR3, is KAGVTQTPRYLIKTRGQQVTLSCSPISGHRSVSWYQQTPGQGLQFLFEYFSETQRNKGNFPGRFSGRQFSNSRSEMNVSTLELGDSALYLCASGTGSNTGELFFGEGSRLTVL.

V and J are TRBV7-3 and TRBJ1-4; D remains ambiguous. The V and J ends lost 2 bases and 12 bases respectively, with 10 bases between them. Germline-derived CDR1 and CDR2 are SGHTA and FQGTGA. The CDR3 has 12 amino acids. CDR3 coding DNA: TGTGCCAGCAGCTTAGAGTCCCCCCAACTGTTTTTT. It encodes CASSLESPQLFF.

The rearrangement links TRBV6-6 to TRBJ1-1; D uncertain. In germline, CDR1 is MNHNY, CDR2 SVGAGI (reference sequence). The CDR3 length is 10 residues. Trimming removed 6 bases at V and 7 bases at J, with 6 bases between. This chain's CDR3 is CASSRLEAFF. The DNA of the CDR3 is TGTGCCAGCAGCCGCCTTGAAGCTTTCTTT.